This TCR beta chain emerged from a study of identical twins. The V and J ends lost 3 bases and 5 bases respectively, with 14 bases between them. The V gene's germline CDR1 is MDHEN and CDR2 SYDVKM. CDR3 length equals 14 residues. This clonotype was counted between two and nine times. Its matching antigen is unknown. Study-wide results and caveats: Reduced insertions were recorded for abundant cord blood beta clonotypes, with no such pattern in memory repertoires. Monozygotic twins shared more out-of-frame TCR alpha than recombination models predicted. Not following the same donors, the study drew its conclusions from cross-sectional statistical analysis.

Unique molecular identifiers were in the cDNA, with template-switch universal primer binding. TCRdb reprocessed the 5' RACE reads with MiXCR, giving one entry per CDR3 protein. The profile shows around 670,000 distinct CDR3 sequences, 5.5% to 6.5% of them singletons. Sequencing used naive T cells sorted from blood. The chain combines TRBV28 with TRBJ2-7; tentatively, D is TRBD1 (5 bases). This clonotype was obtained from a man between 18 and 35 years old in good health. In DNA form, the CDR3 reads TGTGCCAGCAGTTTCCAGGGATCCTTCCACGAGCAGTACTTC. Translating it yields CASSFQGSFHEQYF.